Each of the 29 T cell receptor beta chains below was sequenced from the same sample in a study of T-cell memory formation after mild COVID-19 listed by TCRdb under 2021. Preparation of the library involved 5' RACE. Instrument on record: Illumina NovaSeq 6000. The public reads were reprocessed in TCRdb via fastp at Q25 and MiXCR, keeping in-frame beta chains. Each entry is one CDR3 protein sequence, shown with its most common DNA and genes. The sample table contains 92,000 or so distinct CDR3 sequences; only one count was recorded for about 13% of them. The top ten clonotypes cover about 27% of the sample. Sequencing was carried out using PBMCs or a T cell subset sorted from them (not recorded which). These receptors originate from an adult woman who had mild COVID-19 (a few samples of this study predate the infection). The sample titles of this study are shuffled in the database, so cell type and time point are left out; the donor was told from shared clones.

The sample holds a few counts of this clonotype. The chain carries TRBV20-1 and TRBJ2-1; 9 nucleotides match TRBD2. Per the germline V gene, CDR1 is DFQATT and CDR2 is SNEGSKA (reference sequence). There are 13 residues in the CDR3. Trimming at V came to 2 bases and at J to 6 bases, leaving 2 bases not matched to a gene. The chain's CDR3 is CSARLAGFNEQFF. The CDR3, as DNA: TGCAGTGCTAGACTAGCGGGATTCAATGAGCAGTTCTTC.

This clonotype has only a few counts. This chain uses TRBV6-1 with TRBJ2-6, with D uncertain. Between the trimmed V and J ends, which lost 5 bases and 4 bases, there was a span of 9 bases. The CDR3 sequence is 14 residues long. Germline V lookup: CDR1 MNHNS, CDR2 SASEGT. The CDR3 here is CASSSVAGANVLTF. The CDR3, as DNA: TGTGCCAGCAGTTCAGTAGCAGGGGCCAACGTCCTGACTTTC.

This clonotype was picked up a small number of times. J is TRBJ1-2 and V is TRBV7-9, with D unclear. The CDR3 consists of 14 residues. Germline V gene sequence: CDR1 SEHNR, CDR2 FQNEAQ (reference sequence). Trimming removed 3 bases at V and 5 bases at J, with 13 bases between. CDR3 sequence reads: CASSFVLTLYGYTF. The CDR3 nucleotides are TGTGCCAGCAGCTTCGTGCTAACCCTATATGGCTACACCTTC.

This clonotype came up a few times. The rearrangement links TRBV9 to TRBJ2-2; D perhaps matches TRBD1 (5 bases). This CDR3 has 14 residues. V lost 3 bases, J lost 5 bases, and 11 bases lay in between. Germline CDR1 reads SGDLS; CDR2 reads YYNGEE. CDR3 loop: CASSASGLTGELFF. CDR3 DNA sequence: TGTGCCAGCAGCGCCTCAGGGTTAACCGGGGAGCTGTTTTTT.

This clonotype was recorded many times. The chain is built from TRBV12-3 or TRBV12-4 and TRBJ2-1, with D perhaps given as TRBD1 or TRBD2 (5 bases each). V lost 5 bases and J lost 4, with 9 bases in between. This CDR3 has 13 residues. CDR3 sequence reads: CASSERGYNEQFF. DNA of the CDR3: TGTGCCAGCAGTGAGAGGGGATACAATGAGCAGTTCTTC.

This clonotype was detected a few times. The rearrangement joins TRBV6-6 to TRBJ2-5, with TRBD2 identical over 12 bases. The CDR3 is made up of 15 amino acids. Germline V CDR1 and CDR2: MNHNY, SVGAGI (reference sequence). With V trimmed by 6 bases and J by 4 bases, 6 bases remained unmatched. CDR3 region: CASRSSTSGGETQYF. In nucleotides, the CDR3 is TGTGCCAGCAGGAGCTCGACTAGCGGGGGAGAGACCCAGTACTTC.

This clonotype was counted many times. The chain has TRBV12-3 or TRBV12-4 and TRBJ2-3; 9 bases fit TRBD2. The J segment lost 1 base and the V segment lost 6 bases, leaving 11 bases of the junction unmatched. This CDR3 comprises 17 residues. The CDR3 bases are TGTGCCAGCAGCCCTCCCATAGCGGGAGTAGGCACAGATACGCAGTATTTT. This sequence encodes CASSPPIAGVGTDTQYF.

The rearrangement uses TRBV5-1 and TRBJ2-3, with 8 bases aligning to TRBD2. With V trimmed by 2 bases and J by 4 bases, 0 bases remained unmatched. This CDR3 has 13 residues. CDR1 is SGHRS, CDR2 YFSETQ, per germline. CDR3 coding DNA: TGCGCCAGCAGCTTTAGCGGGGCAGATACGCAGTATTTT. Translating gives CASSFSGADTQYF.

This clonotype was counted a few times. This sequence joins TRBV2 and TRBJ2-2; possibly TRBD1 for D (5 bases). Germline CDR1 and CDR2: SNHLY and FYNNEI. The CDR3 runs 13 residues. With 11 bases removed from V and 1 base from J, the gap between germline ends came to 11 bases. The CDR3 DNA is TGTGCCCCTCAGGACAAGAACACCGGGGAGCTGTTTTTT. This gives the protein CAPQDKNTGELFF.

DNA of the CDR3: TGTGCCAGCAGTTCTCCGGGTGGAAGATCACCCCTCCACTTT. Amino acid sequence: CASSSPGGRSPLHF. The chain is built from TRBV12-3 or TRBV12-4 and TRBJ1-6; D unresolved. The CDR3 loop spans 14 amino acids. The ends were cut back, 4 bases at V and 10 bases at J, with 14 bases in the middle.

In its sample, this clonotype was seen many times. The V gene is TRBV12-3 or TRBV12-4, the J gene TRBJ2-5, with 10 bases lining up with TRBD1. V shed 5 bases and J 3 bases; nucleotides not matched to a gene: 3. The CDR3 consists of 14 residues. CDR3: CASSPGTGEETQYF. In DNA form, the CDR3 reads TGTGCCAGCAGTCCCGGGACAGGGGAAGAGACCCAGTACTTC.

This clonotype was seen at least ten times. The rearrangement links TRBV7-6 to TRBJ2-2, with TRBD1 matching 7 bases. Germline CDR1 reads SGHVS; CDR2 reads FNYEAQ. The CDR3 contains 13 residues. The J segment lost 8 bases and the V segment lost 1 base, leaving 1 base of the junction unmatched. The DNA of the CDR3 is TGTGCCAGCAGCTTAGAGGGGGCTGGGGAGCTGTTTTTT. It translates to CASSLEGAGELFF.

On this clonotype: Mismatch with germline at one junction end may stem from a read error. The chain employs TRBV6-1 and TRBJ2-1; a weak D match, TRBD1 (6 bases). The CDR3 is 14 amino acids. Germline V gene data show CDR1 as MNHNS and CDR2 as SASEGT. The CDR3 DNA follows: TGTGCCAGCAGTGACAGGGGATCCTACAATGTGCAGTTCTTC. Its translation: CASSDRGSYNVQFF.

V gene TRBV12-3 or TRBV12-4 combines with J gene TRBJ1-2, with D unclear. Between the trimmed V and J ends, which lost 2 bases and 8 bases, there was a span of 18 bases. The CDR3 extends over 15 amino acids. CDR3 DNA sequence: TGTGCCAGCAGTTTAATTATTGATATCCCCACGGGCTACACCTTC. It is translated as CASSLIIDIPTGYTF.

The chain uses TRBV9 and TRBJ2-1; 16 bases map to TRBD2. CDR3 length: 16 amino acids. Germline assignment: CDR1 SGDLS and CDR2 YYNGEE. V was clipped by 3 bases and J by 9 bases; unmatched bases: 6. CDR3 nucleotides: TGTGCCAGCAGCGCATCCGGGACTAGCGGGGGGGCTGAGCAGTTCTTC. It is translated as CASSASGTSGGAEQFF.

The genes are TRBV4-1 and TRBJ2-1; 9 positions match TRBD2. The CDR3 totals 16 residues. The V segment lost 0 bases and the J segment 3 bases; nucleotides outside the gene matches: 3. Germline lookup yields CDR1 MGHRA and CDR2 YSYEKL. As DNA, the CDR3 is TGCGCCAGCAGCCAAGAAGCGGGGGGCTACTACAATGAGCAGTTCTTC. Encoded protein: CASSQEAGGYYNEQFF.

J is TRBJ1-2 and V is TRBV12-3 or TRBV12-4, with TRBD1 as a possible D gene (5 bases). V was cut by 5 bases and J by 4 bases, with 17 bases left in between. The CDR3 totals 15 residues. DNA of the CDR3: TGTGCCAGCAGTCAAATTGCTGGGGACCCCTATGGCTACACCTTC. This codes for CASSQIAGDPYGYTF.

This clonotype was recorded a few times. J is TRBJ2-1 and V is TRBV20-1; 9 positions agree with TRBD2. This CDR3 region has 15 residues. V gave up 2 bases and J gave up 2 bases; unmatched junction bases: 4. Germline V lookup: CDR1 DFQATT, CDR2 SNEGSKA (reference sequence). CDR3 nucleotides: TGCAGTGCTAGATCCGGGACTAGCCCCTACAATGAGCAGTTCTTC. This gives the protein CSARSGTSPYNEQFF.

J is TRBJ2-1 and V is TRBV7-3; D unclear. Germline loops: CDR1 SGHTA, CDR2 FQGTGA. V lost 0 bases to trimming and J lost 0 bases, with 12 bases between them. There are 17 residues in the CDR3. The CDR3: CASSLTGWGGSYNEQFF. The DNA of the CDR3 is TGTGCCAGCAGCTTAACGGGTTGGGGTGGCTCCTACAATGAGCAGTTCTTC. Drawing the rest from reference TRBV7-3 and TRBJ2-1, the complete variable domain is GAGVSQTPSNKVTEKGKYVELRCDPISGHTALYWYRQSLGQGPEFLIYFQGTGAADDSGLPNDRFFAVRPEGSVSTLKIQRTERGDSAVYLCASSLTGWGGSYNEQFFGPGTRLTVL.

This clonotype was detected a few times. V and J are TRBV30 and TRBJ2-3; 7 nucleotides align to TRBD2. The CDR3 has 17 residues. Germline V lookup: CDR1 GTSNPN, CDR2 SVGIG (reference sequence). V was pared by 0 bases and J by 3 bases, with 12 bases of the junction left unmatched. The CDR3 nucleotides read TGTGCCTGGAGTGTAATGATGTGGGAGGGCCGGACAGATACGCAGTATTTT. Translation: CAWSVMMWEGRTDTQYF.

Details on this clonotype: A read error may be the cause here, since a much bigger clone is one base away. The DNA for the CDR3 is TGCAGCGTTGAAGTCTCGGGACAGAGCCATGAAGCTTTCTTT. Its protein product is CSVEVSGQSHEAFF. The rearrangement joins TRBV29-1 to TRBJ1-1; 7 nucleotides agree with TRBD1. Trimming cost V 1 base and J 7 bases; bases outside gene matches: 9. Germline V CDR1 and CDR2: SQVTM, ANQGSEA. This CDR3 is 14 amino acids long.

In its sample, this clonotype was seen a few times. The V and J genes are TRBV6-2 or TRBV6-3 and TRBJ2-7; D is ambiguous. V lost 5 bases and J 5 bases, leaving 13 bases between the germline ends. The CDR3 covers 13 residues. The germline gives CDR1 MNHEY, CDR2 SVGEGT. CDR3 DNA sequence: TGTGCCAGCAGTCCCTCCGCCGTTGACGAGCAGTACTTC. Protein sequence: CASSPSAVDEQYF.

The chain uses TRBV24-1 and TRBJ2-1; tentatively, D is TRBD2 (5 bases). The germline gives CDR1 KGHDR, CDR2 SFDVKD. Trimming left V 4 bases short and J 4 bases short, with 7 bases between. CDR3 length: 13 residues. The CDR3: CATSEGGYNEQFF. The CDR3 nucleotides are TGTGCCACCAGTGAGGGCGGGTACAATGAGCAGTTCTTC.

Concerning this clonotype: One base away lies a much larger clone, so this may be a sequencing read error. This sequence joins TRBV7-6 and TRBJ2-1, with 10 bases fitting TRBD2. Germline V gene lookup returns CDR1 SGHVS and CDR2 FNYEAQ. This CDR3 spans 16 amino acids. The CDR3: CASSLLLAGGHNEHFF. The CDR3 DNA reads TGTGCCAGCAGCTTATTGTTAGCGGGGGGTCACAATGAGCACTTCTTC.

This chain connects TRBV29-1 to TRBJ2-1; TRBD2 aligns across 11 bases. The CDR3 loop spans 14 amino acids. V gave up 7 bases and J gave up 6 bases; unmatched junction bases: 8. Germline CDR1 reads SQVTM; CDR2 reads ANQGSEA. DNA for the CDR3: TGCAGCGGGATAGGACTAGCGGGTGTCAATGAGCAGTTCTTC. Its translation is CSGIGLAGVNEQFF.

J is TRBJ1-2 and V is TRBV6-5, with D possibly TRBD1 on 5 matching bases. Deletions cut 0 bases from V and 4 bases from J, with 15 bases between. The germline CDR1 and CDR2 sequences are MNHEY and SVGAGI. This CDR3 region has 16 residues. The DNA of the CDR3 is TGTGCCAGCAGTTACTCGGAAACAGGCTCCCCCTATGGCTACACCTTC. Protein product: CASSYSETGSPYGYTF.

Here the CDR3 reads CASSQDLSVTGELFF. The CDR3 DNA follows: TGCGCCAGCAGCCAAGACCTGTCGGTCACCGGGGAGCTGTTTTTT. The J gene is TRBJ2-2, the V gene TRBV4-1; D gene uncertain. Germline V gene data show CDR1 as MGHRA and CDR2 as YSYEKL. This CDR3 contains 15 residues. Trimming shortened V by 0 bases and J by 4 bases, and 9 bases separated the two germline ends.

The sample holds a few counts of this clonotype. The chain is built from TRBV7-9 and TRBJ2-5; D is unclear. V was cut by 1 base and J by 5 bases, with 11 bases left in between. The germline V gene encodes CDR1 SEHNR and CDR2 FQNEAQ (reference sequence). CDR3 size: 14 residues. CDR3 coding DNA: TGTGCCAGCAGCTTAGTCCAGGATTCGGAGACCCAGTACTTC. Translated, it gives CASSLVQDSETQYF.

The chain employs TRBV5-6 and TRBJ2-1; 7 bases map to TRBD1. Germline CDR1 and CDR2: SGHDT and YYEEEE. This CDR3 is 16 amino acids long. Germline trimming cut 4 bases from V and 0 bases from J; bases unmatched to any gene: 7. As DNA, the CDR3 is TGTGCCAGCAGCAGCTGGACAGGCAGCTCCTACAATGAGCAGTTCTTC. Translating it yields CASSSWTGSSYNEQFF. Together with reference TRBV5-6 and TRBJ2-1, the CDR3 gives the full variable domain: DAGVTQSPTHLIKTRGQQVTLRCSPKSGHDTVSWYQQALGQGPQFIFQYYEEEERQRGNFPDRFSGHQFPNYSSELNVNALLLGDSALYLCASSSWTGSSYNEQFFGPGTRLTVL.